Sequencing of this T cell receptor (beta chain) was carried out in a study of T cell responses to AZD1222 COVID-19 vaccine. In regard to this clone: The antigen is not known.

In germline, CDR1 is KGHDR, CDR2 SFDVKD. The CDR3 totals 18 residues. The trim removed 1 base at V and 3 bases at J, leaving 10 bases unmatched. Sequenced by immunoSEQ multiplex PCR; TCRdb stores in-frame clones only, minus some. The sample holds about 96,000 clones; 90% are singletons and the top ten take 26%. Study results and limitations: Donors, mostly white British, included more females; clonal diversity was possibly underestimated.

V usage is TRBV24-1 and J usage is TRBJ2-1; 8 bases map to TRBD2. The source is an adult in good health. The sample here was peripheral blood, taken on day 0 of AZD1222 vaccination. The CDR3 loop reads CATSDFSGRGGVYNEQFF. As DNA, the CDR3 is TGTGCCACCAGTGATTTCTCCGGGAGGGGAGGGGTCTACAATGAGCAGTTCTTC.